The present entry profiles one TCR beta chain with its context. Sequencing used immunoSEQ multiplex PCR; TCRdb keeps in-frame clones, though not all of them. The data show approximately 200,000 clones, around 90% seen once. This sample is part of a study of blood T cell repertoires in COVID-19. Study summary: The cDNA or gDNA used as material had been derived from T cells, B-cell-depleted T cells, or PBMCs.

There are 16 residues in the CDR3. Trimming removed 0 bases from V and 4 bases from J; junction bases left unmatched: 5. Germline lookup yields CDR1 SGHKS and CDR2 YYEKEE (reference sequence). Cohort assignment relied on participant-reported clinical history. The chain recombines TRBV5-5 with TRBJ1-3, with 9 nucleotides matching TRBD1. This receptor was obtained from a woman in her twenties or thirties who had recovered from COVID-19. Sequenced sample: PBMCs or T cells enriched from blood (not recorded which). The CDR3 coding sequence is TGTGCCAGCAGCTTGGCCAGGGACAGGGTAGGAAACACCATATATTTT. Residues: CASSLARDRVGNTIYF.